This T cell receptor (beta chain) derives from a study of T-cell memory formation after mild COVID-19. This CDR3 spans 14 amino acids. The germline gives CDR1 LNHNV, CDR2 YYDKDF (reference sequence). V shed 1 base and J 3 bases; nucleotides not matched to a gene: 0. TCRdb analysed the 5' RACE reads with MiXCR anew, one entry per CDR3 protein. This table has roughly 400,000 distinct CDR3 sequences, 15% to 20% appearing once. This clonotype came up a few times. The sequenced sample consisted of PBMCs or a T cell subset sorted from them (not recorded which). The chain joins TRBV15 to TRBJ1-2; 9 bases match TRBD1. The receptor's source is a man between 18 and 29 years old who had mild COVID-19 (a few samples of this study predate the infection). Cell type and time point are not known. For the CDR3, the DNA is TGTGCCACCAGCAGAGGGACAGGGGACTATGGCTACACCTTC. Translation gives CATSRGTGDYGYTF.